The clone carrying this T cell receptor beta chain has just a few counts. Trimming removed 3 bases from V and 6 bases from J; junction bases left unmatched: 6. Germline loops: CDR1 SGHTA, CDR2 FQGNSA. The CDR3 runs to 15 residues. These data come from a study of response to subunit inactivated influenza vaccine. MiXCR, run by TCRdb on the RT-PCR reads, gives a single entry per CDR3 protein. The table shows 500,000 to 750,000 distinct CDR3 sequences, with 14% occurring only once. The V and J genes are TRBV7-2 and TRBJ2-1, with 9 bases aligning to TRBD2. The receptor's source is a man aged 50 to 60 who received an inactivated influenza vaccine. Sequenced here: PBMCs from blood, sampled roughly 12 days after vaccination. The CDR3 DNA reads TGTGCCAGCAGCTTGGGACTAGCTCTACCCAATGAGCAGTTCTTC. Protein product: CASSLGLALPNEQFF.